This is a list of T cell receptor beta chains from one sample in a study of CD8 T cells in Susac syndrome. MiXCR, run by TCRdb on the immunoSEQ multiplex PCR reads, gives a single entry per CDR3 protein. The data show around 190,000 distinct CDR3 sequences, under 95% seen once. What was sequenced was CD4+ T cells from PBMCs. These receptors all stem from a human donor in good health. The CDR3 runs from the conserved cysteine through the conserved F or W. Fields, in order: D gene, V gene, J gene, CDR3 protein. The D gene is left open where the match is weak.

D gene: NA
V gene: TRBV6-2/TRBV6-3
J gene: TRBJ2-3
CDR3 protein: CASSHNTDTQYF

D gene: NA
V gene: TRBV5-6
J gene: TRBJ1-1
CDR3 protein: CASSPDAASRGTEAFF

D gene: TRBD1
V gene: TRBV12-3/TRBV12-4
J gene: TRBJ2-7
CDR3 protein: CASSWEPGQGTREQYF

D gene: TRBD1
V gene: TRBV7-2
J gene: TRBJ1-2
CDR3 protein: CASSVDRASSYGYTF

D gene: TRBD2
V gene: TRBV7-2
J gene: TRBJ2-2
CDR3 protein: CASSLHGGGTGELFF

D gene: NA
V gene: TRBV5-1
J gene: TRBJ2-1
CDR3 protein: CASTTKGGLYNEQFF

D gene: TRBD1
V gene: TRBV15
J gene: TRBJ2-2
CDR3 protein: CATTPGQGITGELFF

D gene: TRBD1
V gene: TRBV20-1
J gene: TRBJ1-4
CDR3 protein: CSGRQGAEKLFF

D gene: NA
V gene: TRBV7-2
J gene: TRBJ1-1
CDR3 protein: CASTPGGALTEAFF

D gene: NA
V gene: TRBV4-1
J gene: TRBJ1-1
CDR3 protein: CASSQFERAFF

D gene: NA
V gene: TRBV25-1
J gene: TRBJ2-2
CDR3 protein: CASSESGITGELFF

D gene: TRBD2
V gene: TRBV6-1
J gene: TRBJ2-3
CDR3 protein: CASSGTSGGAADTQYF

D gene: NA
V gene: TRBV3-1
J gene: TRBJ2-1
CDR3 protein: CASSHPPSAGTVPNEQFF

D gene: NA
V gene: TRBV14
J gene: TRBJ2-3
CDR3 protein: CASSQDRQLGGDTQYF

D gene: NA
V gene: TRBV24-1
J gene: TRBJ2-3
CDR3 protein: CATGRGGNGDTQYF